The 10 T cell receptor beta chains reported below all come from one sample, sequenced in a study of blood T cell repertoires in COVID-19. TCRdb keeps only in-frame clones here, not all; method: immunoSEQ multiplex PCR. The table records about 240,000 clones, roughly 80% of them present only once. Sequences were obtained from peripheral blood. Receptor source: a woman of 80 years or more with acute or convalescent COVID-19.

Only one count was recorded for this clone. This chain links TRBV28 with TRBJ1-6; possibly TRBD1 for D (6 bases). The V end was cut by 3 bases, the J end by 7 bases, with 16 bases between. The CDR3 has 16 amino acids. The germline V gene encodes CDR1 MDHEN and CDR2 SYDVKM. CDR3 amino acids: CASSFFRPGGNSPLHF. Here the CDR3 DNA reads TGTGCCAGCAGTTTTTTCCGTCCGGGGGGCAATTCACCCCTCCACTTT.

The V gene is TRBV6-5, the J gene TRBJ1-1; a weak D match, TRBD1 (5 bases). CDR3 length: 13 residues. Trimming removed 5 bases at V and 5 bases at J, with 12 bases between. Germline V lookup: CDR1 MNHEY, CDR2 SVGAGI. This CDR3 is CASSLPGGTEAFF. The CDR3 region has the DNA TGTGCCAGCAGTCTTCCGGGGGGGACTGAAGCTTTCTTT.

V is TRBV6-6 and J is TRBJ1-6; D is unresolved. V dropped 0 bases and J dropped 8 bases, with 14 bases sitting between them. CDR1 and CDR2 (germline): MNHNY, SVGAGI (reference sequence). This CDR3 contains 16 residues. Here the CDR3 reads CASSYSKELEYSPLHF. For the CDR3, the DNA is TGTGCCAGCAGTTACTCGAAAGAACTGGAGTATTCACCCCTCCACTTT.

V is TRBV2 and J is TRBJ2-3; D is possibly TRBD1 (6 bases). From germline, CDR1 is SNHLY and CDR2 FYNNEI. The CDR3 spans 14 residues. Trimming cost V 8 bases and J 0 bases, with 12 bases left between them. The CDR3 spells CASAQGSSTDTQYF. The CDR3, as DNA: TGTGCCAGCGCACAGGGTTCTAGCACAGATACGCAGTATTTT. The full variable domain, rest sourced from reference TRBV2 and TRBJ2-3, is EPEVTQTPSHQVTQMGQEVILRCVPISNHLYFYWYRQILGQKVEFLVSFYNNEISEKSEIFDDQFSVERPDGSNFTLKIRSTKLEDSAMYFCASAQGSSTDTQYFGPGTRLTVL.

The V call is TRBV12-3 or TRBV12-4, the J call TRBJ1-5, with no clear D. V was pared by 3 bases and J by 4 bases, with 7 bases between. The CDR3 has 13 amino acids. This chain's CDR3 is CASSLKENQPQHF. The CDR3 DNA reads TGTGCCAGCAGTTTGAAGGAGAATCAGCCCCAGCATTTT.

This chain links TRBV5-6 with TRBJ1-4; no clear D. The germline gives CDR1 SGHDT, CDR2 YYEEEE. V was trimmed by 1 base and J by 8 bases, leaving 15 bases between them. This CDR3 is 15 amino acids long. The CDR3 protein is CASSLSSWSWEKLFF. Written as DNA, the CDR3 is TGTGCCAGCAGCTTGAGTTCATGGAGTTGGGAAAAACTGTTTTTT.

This clone came up once. The chain links TRBV28 to TRBJ1-1; D is unresolved. Trimming pared 5 bases from V and 3 bases from J, leaving 10 bases between. From germline, CDR1 is MDHEN and CDR2 SYDVKM. The CDR3 has 13 amino acids. The CDR3 reads CASSPPVYTEAFF. For the CDR3, the DNA is TGTGCCAGCAGTCCCCCAGTCTACACTGAAGCTTTCTTT.

This clone has a single count. This rearrangement joins TRBV2 to TRBJ1-1, with 9 bases lining up with TRBD1. The CDR3 loop spans 14 amino acids. V lost 6 bases to trimming and J lost 1 base; unmatched junction nucleotides: 3. CDR1 is SNHLY, CDR2 FYNNEI, per germline. CDR3 nucleotide sequence: TGTGCCAGCAGGACGGACAGGGGGAACACTGAAGCTTTCTTT. This translates into CASRTDRGNTEAFF.

The rearrangement links TRBV6-6 to TRBJ1-5; a possible D gene is TRBD1 (5 bases). Trimming took off 3 bases at V and 6 bases at J, with 15 bases between the two ends. This CDR3 contains 15 residues. The germline V gene encodes CDR1 MNHNY and CDR2 SVGAGI (reference sequence). The CDR3 DNA sequence: TGTGCCAGCAGTTATCGGGCCAGGGAGGGTCAGCCCCAGCATTTT. Translation: CASSYRAREGQPQHF.

This clone has just one count. This chain links TRBV6-1 with TRBJ1-2; D unclear. V was cut by 1 base and J by 4 bases, with 19 bases left in between. The CDR3 sequence is 17 residues long. Germline V gene data show CDR1 as MNHNS and CDR2 as SASEGT. The CDR3 loop is CASSEGGWSTSLYGYTF. The CDR3 region has the DNA TGTGCCAGCAGTGAAGGAGGCTGGAGCACTTCGCTCTATGGCTACACCTTC.